A selection of T cell receptor beta chains follows, all from one sample in a study of cytomegalovirus exposure and HLA in healthy donors. Method: immunoSEQ multiplex PCR; TCRdb's copy keeps in-frame clones and lacks some. This sample has roughly 250,000 clones, with almost 90% found just once. Sequencing was done on a sample of PBMCs. These receptors all come from a woman under 30 in good health and CMV-seronegative. Both conserved end residues are part of each CDR3. Fields, in order: D gene, J gene, V gene, clone size, CDR3 DNA, CDR3 protein. D genes are given only for firm matches. Not all rows give a size; the values are once, few, many and, for expanded clones, a class.

>NA|TRBJ1-2|TRBV19|NA
TGTGCCAGTAGTATATCGGGGGGTGATCTAACCAGCTACACCTTC
CASSISGGDLTSYTF
>NA|TRBJ1-1|TRBV6-5|NA
TGTGCCAGCAGTTACTCCGCTGAAGCTTTCTTT
CASSYSAEAFF
>TRBD2|TRBJ2-5|TRBV11-1|NA
TGTGCCAGCAGCCTGACTAGCGCGGAGACCCAGTACTTC
CASSLTSAETQYF
>TRBD2|TRBJ2-7|TRBV6-1|NA
TGTGCCAGCAGTGTGATAGCGGGGGGGAGGGCGAACGAGCAGTACTTC
CASSVIAGGRANEQYF
>TRBD1|TRBJ1-1|TRBV7-6|NA
TGTGCTACCTCGACAGGGAGGACCACTGAAGCTTTCTTT
CATSTGRTTEAFF
>TRBD1|TRBJ2-2|TRBV27|NA
TGTGCCAGCAGTTTCAAGCCAGGGGGCGCGAGCACCGGGGAGCTGTTTTTT
CASSFKPGGASTGELFF
>TRBD2|TRBJ2-3|TRBV2|NA
TGTGCCAGCAGTTTAGCGGGGGGTACAGATACGCAGTATTTT
CASSLAGGTDTQYF
>NA|TRBJ1-1|TRBV6-1|once
TGTGCCAGCAGTGAAGCCACCGGGACTGCGAACACTGAAGCTTTCTTT
CASSEATGTANTEAFF
>TRBD1|TRBJ2-7|TRBV5-1|NA
TGCGCCAGCAGCTTGGGGACAGGGGGCAACGAGCAGTACTTC
CASSLGTGGNEQYF
>NA|TRBJ2-1|TRBV7-9|NA
TGTGCCAGCAACACTGCCGGGACACGGACCAATGAGCAGTTCTTC
CASNTAGTRTNEQFF
>NA|TRBJ1-5|TRBV9|few
TGTGCCAGCAGCCTGGACAGCCATAGCAATCAGCCCCAGCATTTT
CASSLDSHSNQPQHF
>TRBD2|TRBJ2-7|TRBV7-2|NA
TGTGCCAGCAGCTTAGTGGCCCTAGCGGGGGGGGCGTCCTACGAGCAGTACTTC
CASSLVALAGGASYEQYF
>NA|TRBJ2-3|TRBV6-5|NA
TGTGCCAGCGGTACAGGGTTGGCAGATACGCAGTATTTT
CASGTGLADTQYF
>NA|TRBJ1-4|TRBV6-1|NA
TGTGCCAGCAAAAACAGTTTTACTAATGAAAAACTGTTTTTT
CASKNSFTNEKLFF
>NA|TRBJ1-5|TRBV4-1|NA
TGCGCCAGCAGCCAAGACCCCCGGGGGGGCAATCAGCCCCAGCATTTT
CASSQDPRGGNQPQHF